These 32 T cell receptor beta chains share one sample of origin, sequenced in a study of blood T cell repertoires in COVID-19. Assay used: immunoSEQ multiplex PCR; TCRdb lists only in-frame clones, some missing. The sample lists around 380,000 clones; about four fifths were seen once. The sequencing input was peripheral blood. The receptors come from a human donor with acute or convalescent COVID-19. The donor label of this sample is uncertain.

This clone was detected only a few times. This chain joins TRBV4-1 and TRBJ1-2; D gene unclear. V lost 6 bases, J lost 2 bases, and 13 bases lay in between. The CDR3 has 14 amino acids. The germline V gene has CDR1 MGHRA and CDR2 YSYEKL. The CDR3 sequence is CASSSSELNYGYTF. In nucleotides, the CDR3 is TGCGCCAGCAGTTCGTCGGAGTTAAACTATGGCTACACCTTC.

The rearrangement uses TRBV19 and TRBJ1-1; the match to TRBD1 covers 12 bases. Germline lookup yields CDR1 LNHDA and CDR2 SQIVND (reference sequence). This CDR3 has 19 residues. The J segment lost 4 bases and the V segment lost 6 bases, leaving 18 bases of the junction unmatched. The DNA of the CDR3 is TGTGCCAGTAGCCCTTTAGGGGGACAGGGGGCTACGTTGTTCACTGAAGCTTTCTTT. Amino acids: CASSPLGGQGATLFTEAFF.

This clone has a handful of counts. The CDR3 DNA is TGTGCCGGAGATTCTAGCGGGGGTCCCCAAGAGACCCAGTACTTC. This translates into CAGDSSGGPQETQYF. The chain joins TRBV30 to TRBJ2-5; 10 bases map to TRBD2. Germline trimming cut 8 bases from V and 1 base from J; bases unmatched to any gene: 10. The germline V gene has CDR1 GTSNPN and CDR2 SVGIG (reference sequence). This CDR3 spans 15 amino acids.

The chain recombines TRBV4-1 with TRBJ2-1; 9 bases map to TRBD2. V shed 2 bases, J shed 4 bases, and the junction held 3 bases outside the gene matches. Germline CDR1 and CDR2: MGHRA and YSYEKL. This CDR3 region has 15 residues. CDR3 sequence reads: CASSQPAGGYNEQFF. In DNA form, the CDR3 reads TGCGCCAGCAGCCAACCAGCGGGAGGTTACAATGAGCAGTTCTTC.

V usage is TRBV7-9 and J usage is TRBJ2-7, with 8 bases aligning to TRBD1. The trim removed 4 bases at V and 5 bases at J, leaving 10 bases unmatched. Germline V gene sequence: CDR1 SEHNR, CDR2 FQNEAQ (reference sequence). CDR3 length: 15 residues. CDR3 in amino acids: CASSWGTGGTDEQYF. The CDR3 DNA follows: TGTGCCAGCAGCTGGGGGACAGGTGGGACGGACGAGCAGTACTTC.

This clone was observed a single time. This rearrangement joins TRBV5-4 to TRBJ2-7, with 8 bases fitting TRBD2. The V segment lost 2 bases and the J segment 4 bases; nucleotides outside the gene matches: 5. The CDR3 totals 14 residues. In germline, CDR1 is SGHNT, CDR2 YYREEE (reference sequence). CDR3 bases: TGTGCCAGCAGCTTACAGCGGGGGAGTTACGAGCAGTACTTC. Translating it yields CASSLQRGSYEQYF. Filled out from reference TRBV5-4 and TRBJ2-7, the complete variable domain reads ETGVTQSPTHLIKTRGQQVTLRCSSQSGHNTVSWYQQALGQGPQFIFQYYREEENGRGNFPPRFSGLQFPNYSSELNVNALELDDSALYLCASSLQRGSYEQYFGPGTRLTVT.

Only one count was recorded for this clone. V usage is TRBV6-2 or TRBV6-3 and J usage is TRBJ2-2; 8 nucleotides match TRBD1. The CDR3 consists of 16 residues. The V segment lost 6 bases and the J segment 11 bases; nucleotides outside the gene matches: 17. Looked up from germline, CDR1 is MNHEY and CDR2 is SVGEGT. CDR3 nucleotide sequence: TGTGCCAGCAGCCCTTTCGGACAGGGAAAAAGGGGCGAGCTGTTTTTT. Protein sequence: CASSPFGQGKRGELFF.

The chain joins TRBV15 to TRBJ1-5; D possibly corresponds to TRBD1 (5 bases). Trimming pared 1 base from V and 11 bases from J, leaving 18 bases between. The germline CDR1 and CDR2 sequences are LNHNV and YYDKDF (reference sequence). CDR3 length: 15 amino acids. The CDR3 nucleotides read TGTGCCACCAGCAGAGTACAGGCCCCCAATGGGGCCCAGCATTTT. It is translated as CATSRVQAPNGAQHF.

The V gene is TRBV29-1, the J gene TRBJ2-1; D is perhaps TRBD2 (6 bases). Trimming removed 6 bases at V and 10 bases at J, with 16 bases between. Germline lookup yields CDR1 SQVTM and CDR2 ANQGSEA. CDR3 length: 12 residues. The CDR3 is CSVDYAHREQFF. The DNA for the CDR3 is TGCAGCGTGGACTACGCCCACAGAGAGCAGTTCTTC.

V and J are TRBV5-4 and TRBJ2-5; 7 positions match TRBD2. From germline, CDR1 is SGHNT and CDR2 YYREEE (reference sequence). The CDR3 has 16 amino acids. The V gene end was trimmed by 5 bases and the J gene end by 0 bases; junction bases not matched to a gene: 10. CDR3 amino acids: CASRSGETLYQETQYF. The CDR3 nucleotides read TGTGCCAGCAGGAGCGGGGAGACTTTGTACCAAGAGACCCAGTACTTC.

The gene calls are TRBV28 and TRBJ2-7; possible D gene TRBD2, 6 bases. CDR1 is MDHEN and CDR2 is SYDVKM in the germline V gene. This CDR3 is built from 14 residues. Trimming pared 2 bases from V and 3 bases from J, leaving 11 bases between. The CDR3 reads CASSLGTPFYEQYF. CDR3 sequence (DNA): TGTGCCAGCAGTTTAGGGACTCCCTTCTACGAGCAGTACTTC. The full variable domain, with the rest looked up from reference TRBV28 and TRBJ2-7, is DVKVTQSSRYLVKRTGEKVFLECVQDMDHENMFWYRQDPGLGLRLIYFSYDVKMKEKGDIPEGYSVSREKKERFSLILESASTNQTSMYLCASSLGTPFYEQYFGPGTRLTVT.

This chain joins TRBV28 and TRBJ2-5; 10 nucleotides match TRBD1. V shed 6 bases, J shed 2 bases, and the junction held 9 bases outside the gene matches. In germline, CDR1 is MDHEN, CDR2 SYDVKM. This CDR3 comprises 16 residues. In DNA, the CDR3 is TGTGCCAGCAGACCGGGACAGGGGCGAGGACAAGAGACCCAGTACTTC. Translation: CASRPGQGRGQETQYF.

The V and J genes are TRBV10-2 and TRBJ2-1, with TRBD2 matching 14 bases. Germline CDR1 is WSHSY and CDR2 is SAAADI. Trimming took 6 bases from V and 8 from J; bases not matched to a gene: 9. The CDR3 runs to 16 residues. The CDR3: CASRRTSGGPRDEQFF. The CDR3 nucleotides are TGCGCCAGCAGACGGACTAGCGGGGGGCCTAGGGATGAGCAGTTCTTC.

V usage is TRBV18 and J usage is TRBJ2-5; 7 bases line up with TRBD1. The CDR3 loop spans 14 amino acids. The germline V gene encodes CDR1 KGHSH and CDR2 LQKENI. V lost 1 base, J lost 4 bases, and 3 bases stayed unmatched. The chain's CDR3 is CASSPHAGGETQYF. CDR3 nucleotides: TGTGCCAGCTCACCACATGCAGGGGGAGAGACCCAGTACTTC.

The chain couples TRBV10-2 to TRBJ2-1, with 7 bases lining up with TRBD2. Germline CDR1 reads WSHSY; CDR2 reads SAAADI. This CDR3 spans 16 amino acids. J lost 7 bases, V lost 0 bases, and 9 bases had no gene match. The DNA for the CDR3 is TGCGCCAGCAGTGAGTCGGTAGCGGGCTCGTGGAATGAGCAGTTCTTC. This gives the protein CASSESVAGSWNEQFF.

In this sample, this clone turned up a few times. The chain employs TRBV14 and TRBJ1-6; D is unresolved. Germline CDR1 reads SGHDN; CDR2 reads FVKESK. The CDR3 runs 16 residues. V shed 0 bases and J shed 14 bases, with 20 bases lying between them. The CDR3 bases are TGTGCCAGCAGCCAAGATTTATTAGCGGGGAGCGAGGCCCTCCACTTT. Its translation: CASSQDLLAGSEALHF.

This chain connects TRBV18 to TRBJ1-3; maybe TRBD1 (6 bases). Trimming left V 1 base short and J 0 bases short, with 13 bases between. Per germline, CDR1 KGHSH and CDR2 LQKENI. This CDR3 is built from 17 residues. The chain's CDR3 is CASSPQGVRASGNTIYF. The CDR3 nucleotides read TGTGCCAGCTCACCACAGGGGGTGAGGGCCTCTGGAAACACCATATATTTT.

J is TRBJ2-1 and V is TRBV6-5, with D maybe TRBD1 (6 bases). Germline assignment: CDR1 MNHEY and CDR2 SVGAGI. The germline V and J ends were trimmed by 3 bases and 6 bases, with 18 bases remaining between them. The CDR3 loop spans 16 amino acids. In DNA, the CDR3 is TGTGCCAGCAGTTATACGGACAGTTCAGTGGGCAATGAGCAGTTCTTC. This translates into CASSYTDSSVGNEQFF.

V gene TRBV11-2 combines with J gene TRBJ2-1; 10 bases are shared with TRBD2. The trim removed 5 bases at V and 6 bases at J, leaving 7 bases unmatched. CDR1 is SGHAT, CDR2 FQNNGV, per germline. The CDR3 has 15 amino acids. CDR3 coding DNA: TGTGCCAGCAGCCCCACTAGCGGGATAGGCAATGAGCAGTTCTTC. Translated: CASSPTSGIGNEQFF.

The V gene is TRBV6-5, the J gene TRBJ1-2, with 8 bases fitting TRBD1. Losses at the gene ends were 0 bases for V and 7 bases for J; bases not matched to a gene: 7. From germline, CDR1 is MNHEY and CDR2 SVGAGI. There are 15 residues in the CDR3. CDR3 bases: TGTGCCAGCAGTTACTCTGGATCAGGGGGCGGTGGCTACACCTTC. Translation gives CASSYSGSGGGGYTF.

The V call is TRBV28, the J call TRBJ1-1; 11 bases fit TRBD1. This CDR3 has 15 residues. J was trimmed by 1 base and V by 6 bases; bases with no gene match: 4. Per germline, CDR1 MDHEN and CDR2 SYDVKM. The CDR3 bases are TGTGCCAGCAGAGGGACAGGGGGTACGAACACTGAAGCTTTCTTT. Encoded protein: CASRGTGGTNTEAFF.

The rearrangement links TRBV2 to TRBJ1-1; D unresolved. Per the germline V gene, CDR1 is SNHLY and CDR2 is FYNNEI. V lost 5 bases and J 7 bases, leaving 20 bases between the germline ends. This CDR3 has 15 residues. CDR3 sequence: CASSLDFTAYYEAFF. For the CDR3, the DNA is TGTGCCAGCAGTCTTGATTTTACAGCCTATTATGAAGCTTTCTTT. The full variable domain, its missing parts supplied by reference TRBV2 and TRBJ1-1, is EPEVTQTPSHQVTQMGQEVILRCVPISNHLYFYWYRQILGQKVEFLVSFYNNEISEKSEIFDDQFSVERPDGSNFTLKIRSTKLEDSAMYFCASSLDFTAYYEAFFGQGTRLTVV.

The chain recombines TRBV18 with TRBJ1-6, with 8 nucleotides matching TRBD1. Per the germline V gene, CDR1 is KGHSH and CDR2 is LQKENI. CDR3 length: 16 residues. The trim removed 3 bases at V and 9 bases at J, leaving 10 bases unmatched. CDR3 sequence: CASSPEAGTGISPLHF. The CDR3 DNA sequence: TGTGCCAGCTCACCCGAAGCCGGGACAGGCATTTCACCCCTCCACTTT.

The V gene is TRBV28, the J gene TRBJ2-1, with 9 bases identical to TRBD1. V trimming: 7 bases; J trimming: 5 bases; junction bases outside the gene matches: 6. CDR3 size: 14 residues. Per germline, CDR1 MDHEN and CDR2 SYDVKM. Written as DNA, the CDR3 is TGTGCCAGCATTCCCGGGACAGGGCACAATGAGCAGTTCTTC. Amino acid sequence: CASIPGTGHNEQFF.

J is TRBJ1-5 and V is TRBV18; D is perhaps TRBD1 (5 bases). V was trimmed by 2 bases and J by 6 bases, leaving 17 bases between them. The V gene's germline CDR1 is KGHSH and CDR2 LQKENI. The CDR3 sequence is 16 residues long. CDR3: CASSPMSKGHGQPQHF. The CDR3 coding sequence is TGTGCCAGCTCACCAATGAGTAAGGGGCATGGTCAGCCCCAGCATTTT.

Written as DNA, the CDR3 is TGTGCCAGCACCAGGAGTGGGGACAGGGGGAGCAATGAGCAGTTCTTC. The encoded protein is CASTRSGDRGSNEQFF. The chain recombines TRBV11-2 with TRBJ2-1; 11 bases are a match to TRBD1. This CDR3 is built from 16 residues. CDR1 and CDR2 (germline): SGHAT, FQNNGV. Trimming removed 7 bases from V and 6 bases from J; junction bases left unmatched: 11.

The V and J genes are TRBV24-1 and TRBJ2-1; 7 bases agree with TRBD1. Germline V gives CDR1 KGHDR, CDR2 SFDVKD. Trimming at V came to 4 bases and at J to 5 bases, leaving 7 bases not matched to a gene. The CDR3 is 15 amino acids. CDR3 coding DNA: TGTGCCACCAGTGAACCAGACAGGGCAGACAATGAGCAGTTCTTC. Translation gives CATSEPDRADNEQFF.

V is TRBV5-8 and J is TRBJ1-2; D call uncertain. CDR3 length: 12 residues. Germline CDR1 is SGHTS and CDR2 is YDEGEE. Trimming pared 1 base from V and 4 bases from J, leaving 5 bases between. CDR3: CASSLSGYGYTF. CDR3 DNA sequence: TGTGCCAGCAGCTTGTCGGGCTATGGCTACACCTTC.

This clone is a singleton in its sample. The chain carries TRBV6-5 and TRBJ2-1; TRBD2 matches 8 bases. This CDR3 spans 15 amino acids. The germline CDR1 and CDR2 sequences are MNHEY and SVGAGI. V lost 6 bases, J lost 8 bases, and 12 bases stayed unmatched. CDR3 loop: CASRDGVAGKDEQFF. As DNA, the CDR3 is TGTGCCAGCAGAGATGGGGTAGCGGGAAAGGATGAGCAGTTCTTC.

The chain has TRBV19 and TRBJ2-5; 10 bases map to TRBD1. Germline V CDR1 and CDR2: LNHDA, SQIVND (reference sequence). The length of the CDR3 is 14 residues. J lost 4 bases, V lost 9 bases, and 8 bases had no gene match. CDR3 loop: CASSWDRGGETQYF. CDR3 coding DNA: TGTGCCAGCTCGTGGGACAGGGGAGGAGAGACCCAGTACTTC.

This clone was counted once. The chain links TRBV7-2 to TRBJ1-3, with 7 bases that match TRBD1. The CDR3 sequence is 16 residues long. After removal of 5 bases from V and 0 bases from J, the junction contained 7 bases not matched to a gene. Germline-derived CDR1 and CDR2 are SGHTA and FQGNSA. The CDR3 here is CASSPQQGISGNTIYF. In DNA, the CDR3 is TGTGCCAGCAGCCCACAACAGGGGATCTCTGGAAACACCATATATTTT.

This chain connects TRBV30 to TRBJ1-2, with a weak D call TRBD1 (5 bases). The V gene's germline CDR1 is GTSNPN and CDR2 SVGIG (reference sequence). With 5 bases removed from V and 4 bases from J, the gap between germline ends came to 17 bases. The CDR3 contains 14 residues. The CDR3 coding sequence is TGTGCCTGGGCTCCCGACAGTGCGGTCTATGGCTACACCTTC. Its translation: CAWAPDSAVYGYTF.